The T cell receptor beta chain under discussion was sequenced for a study of T cells after posttransplantation cyclophosphamide. This clone was observed a handful of times. Clones were read by immunoSEQ multiplex PCR, and TCRdb kept only the in-frame ones, dropping some. Sampling found about 24,000 clones, none seen once. The CDR3 runs 16 residues. Germline V lookup: CDR1 MNHEY, CDR2 SMNVEV (reference sequence). Trimming removed 8 bases from V and 6 bases from J, with 23 bases in between. This TCR derives from a woman aged 55-70 years in good health, CMV-negative, and a related stem cell transplant donor. The specimen sequenced was PBMCs. The chain is built from TRBV27 and TRBJ2-1; TRBD2 is a possible D gene (6 bases). This chain's CDR3 is CASSPFLGGEGNEQFF. In DNA form, the CDR3 reads TGTGCCAGCTCGCCCTTCCTGGGGGGAGAGGGCAATGAGCAGTTCTTC.